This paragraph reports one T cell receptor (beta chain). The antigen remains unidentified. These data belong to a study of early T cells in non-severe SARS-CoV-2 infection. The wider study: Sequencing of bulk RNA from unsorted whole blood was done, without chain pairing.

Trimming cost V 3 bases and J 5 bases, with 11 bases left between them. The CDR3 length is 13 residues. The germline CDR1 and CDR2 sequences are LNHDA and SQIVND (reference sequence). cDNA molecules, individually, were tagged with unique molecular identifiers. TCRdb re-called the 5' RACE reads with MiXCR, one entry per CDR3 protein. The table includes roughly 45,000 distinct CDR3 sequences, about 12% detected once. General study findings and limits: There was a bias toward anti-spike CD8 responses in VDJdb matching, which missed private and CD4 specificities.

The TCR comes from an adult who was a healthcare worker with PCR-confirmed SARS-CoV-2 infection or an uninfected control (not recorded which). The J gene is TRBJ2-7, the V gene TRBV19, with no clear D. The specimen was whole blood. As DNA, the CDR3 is TGTGCCAGTAGTATTAACTTGCCAAACGAGCAGTACTTC. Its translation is CASSINLPNEQYF.